These T cell receptor beta chains were read from a single sample in a study of blood T cells in healthy people across ages. MiXCR, run by TCRdb on the 5' RACE reads, gives a single entry per CDR3 protein. Here the sample spans some 730,000 distinct CDR3 sequences, 20% to 25% being singletons. The material sequenced was blood. The receptors derive from a man between 65 and 79 years old in good health. Each CDR3 is given with its conserved first and last residue. A D gene is named only where the DNA matches it firmly. Clone size is stated in some rows and not others, as once, few, many or a class when expanded.

few	TRBV28	TRBD1	TRBJ2-5	CASSLSQGQGKEETQYF	TGTGCCAGCAGTTTATCCCAGGGACAGGGGAAAGAAGAGACCCAGTACTTC
NA	TRBV7-9	NA	TRBJ1-4	CASSFPGGASEKLFF	TGTGCCAGCAGCTTCCCCGGGGGCGCGAGTGAAAAACTGTTTTTT
many	TRBV20-1	TRBD2	TRBJ2-3	CSARGGSGVTDTQYF	TGCAGTGCTAGAGGGGGTAGCGGGGTAACAGATACGCAGTATTTT
NA	TRBV27	NA	TRBJ1-4	CASSLYWAPNEKLFF	TGTGCCAGCAGTTTGTACTGGGCACCTAATGAAAAACTGTTTTTT
NA	TRBV10-3	TRBD1	TRBJ1-4	CAISEEGAVNEKLFF	TGTGCCATCAGTGAAGAGGGGGCAGTTAATGAAAAACTGTTTTTT
NA	TRBV12-3/TRBV12-4	TRBD2	TRBJ2-2	CASSLVAGGPTGELFF	TGTGCCAGCAGTTTAGTAGCGGGAGGGCCCACCGGGGAGCTGTTTTTT
few	TRBV20-1	NA	TRBJ1-6	CSARDRRGSIYSPLHF	TGCAGTGCTAGAGATCGGCGAGGCAGTATCTATTCACCCCTCCACTTT
NA	TRBV11-2	NA	TRBJ1-4	CASSLDRSHSLNEKLFF	TGTGCCAGCAGCTTAGATCGAAGTCACAGTTTAAATGAAAAACTGTTTTTT
NA	TRBV29-1	TRBD1	TRBJ2-7	CSVGQGASYEQYF	TGCAGCGTGGGACAGGGGGCAAGCTACGAGCAGTACTTC
NA	TRBV7-6	NA	TRBJ2-1	CASSHVENEQFF	TGTGCCAGCAGCCACGTGGAAAATGAGCAGTTCTTC
NA	TRBV12-3/TRBV12-4	TRBD2	TRBJ2-3	CASDGGTDSTDTQYF	TGTGCCAGCGACGGGGGGACCGATAGCACAGATACGCAGTATTTT
NA	TRBV6-1	TRBD2	TRBJ2-1	CASKLRGGGFAYNEQFF	TGTGCCAGCAAGCTGCGGGGGGGTGGTTTCGCCTACAATGAGCAGTTCTTC
many	TRBV10-3	NA	TRBJ2-5	CAISEEFALAAETQYF	TGTGCCATCAGTGAAGAGTTTGCGTTGGCCGCAGAGACCCAGTACTTC
few	TRBV7-3	TRBD2	TRBJ2-1	CASSQAGGGNNEQFF	TGTGCCAGCAGTCAAGCGGGAGGCGGAAACAATGAGCAGTTCTTC
NA	TRBV4-1	NA	TRBJ2-3	CASSQDVFRVQYF	TGCGCCAGCAGCCAAGACGTCTTCCGTGTGCAGTATTTT
NA	TRBV20-1	NA	TRBJ2-3	CSARASSFPTDAQYF	TGCAGTGCTAGAGCGAGCTCCTTCCCCACAGATGCGCAGTATTTT
NA	TRBV7-9	TRBD1	TRBJ1-4	CASSSLPGTGDEKLFF	TGTGCCAGCAGCTCGCTTCCCGGGACAGGGGATGAAAAACTGTTTTTT
NA	TRBV6-2/TRBV6-3	TRBD2	TRBJ2-1	CASSYARTRTSGNEQFF	TGTGCCAGCAGTTACGCCCGCACAAGGACTAGTGGCAATGAGCAGTTCTTC
few	TRBV20-1	TRBD2	TRBJ2-3	CSARVIGLAGRPDTQYF	TGCAGTGCTAGAGTTATCGGACTAGCGGGGCGCCCAGATACGCAGTATTTT
NA	TRBV18	TRBD1	TRBJ1-2	CASSPSGTGANYGYTF	TGTGCCAGCTCACCATCCGGGACAGGGGCTAACTATGGCTACACCTTC
NA	TRBV4-3	TRBD1	TRBJ1-6	CASSQTGTNSPLHF	TGCGCCAGCAGCCAGACAGGGACCAATTCACCCCTCCACTTT
NA	TRBV5-6	NA	TRBJ2-5	CASSLAVLQETQYF	TGTGCCAGCAGCTTGGCTGTACTACAAGAGACCCAGTACTTC
many	TRBV15	NA	TRBJ2-7	CATSRVLNEQYF	TGTGCCACCAGCCGGGTTTTGAACGAGCAGTACTTC
NA	TRBV3-1	NA	TRBJ1-4	CASSRPAGQKLFF	TGTGCCAGCAGCCGCCCGGCGGGGCAAAAACTGTTTTTT
few	TRBV10-2	NA	TRBJ2-7	CASSESFWGASFYEQYF	TGCGCCAGCAGTGAGTCCTTTTGGGGGGCCTCATTCTACGAGCAGTACTTC
NA	TRBV6-2/TRBV6-3	NA	TRBJ2-3	CASSYGTQRDTQYF	TGTGCCAGCAGTTACGGGACTCAGCGGGATACGCAGTATTTT
few	TRBV3-1	TRBD1	TRBJ1-5	CASSQGSGQLYQPQHF	TGTGCCAGCAGCCAAGGGTCGGGACAGCTATATCAGCCCCAGCATTTT
NA	TRBV5-1	NA	TRBJ2-7	CASSLDEQYF	TGCGCCAGCAGCTTGGACGAGCAGTACTTC
NA	TRBV7-8	NA	TRBJ1-1	CASSQYLNQGAFF	TGTGCCAGCAGCCAGTACCTAAACCAGGGAGCTTTCTTT
NA	TRBV2	TRBD1	TRBJ1-2	CASRPDRGRGNYGYTF	TGTGCCAGCAGACCGGACAGGGGACGGGGTAACTATGGCTACACCTTC
few	TRBV4-1	NA	TRBJ2-7	CASSWGWGQAYEQYF	TGCGCCAGCAGCTGGGGTTGGGGCCAGGCCTACGAGCAGTACTTC
NA	TRBV11-2	TRBD2	TRBJ2-5	CASSTHTGGRETQYF	TGTGCCAGCAGCACACATACGGGGGGGCGAGAGACCCAGTACTTC
NA	TRBV29-1	NA	TRBJ2-5	CSPHGESYETQYF	TGCAGCCCCCACGGAGAATCGTATGAGACCCAGTACTTC
few	TRBV10-3	TRBD2	TRBJ2-5	CAISEAAGAQETQYF	TGTGCCATCAGTGAGGCAGCGGGGGCTCAAGAGACCCAGTACTTC
NA	TRBV10-3	NA	TRBJ1-5	CAISDGSEGPQHF	TGTGCCATCAGTGACGGCAGCGAGGGGCCCCAGCATTTT
few	TRBV19	TRBD2	TRBJ2-5	CASSTPAGTETQYF	TGTGCCAGTAGTACCCCAGCGGGAACGGAGACCCAGTACTTC
many	TRBV3-1	TRBD1	TRBJ2-3	CASSPDRTLSTDTQYF	TGTGCCAGCAGCCCGGACAGGACCTTAAGCACAGATACGCAGTATTTT
many	TRBV28	NA	TRBJ2-7	CASSWGTSSYEQYF	TGTGCCAGCAGCTGGGGAACATCCTCCTACGAGCAGTACTTC
few	TRBV6-6	TRBD1	TRBJ1-5	CASSYSIGGWQPQHF	TGTGCCAGCAGTTACTCGATAGGGGGCTGGCAGCCCCAGCATTTT
NA	TRBV6-6	TRBD1	TRBJ1-3	CASSPSGTGAGNTIYF	TGTGCCAGCAGTCCCTCCGGGACAGGGGCCGGAAACACCATATATTTT
few	TRBV6-5	NA	TRBJ2-6	CASSYRTGANVLTF	TGTGCCAGCAGTTACCGGACAGGGGCCAACGTCCTGACTTTC
NA	TRBV16	NA	TRBJ1-5	CASSQLKSQPQHF	TGTGCCAGCAGCCAATTGAAAAGTCAGCCCCAGCATTTT
NA	TRBV12-3/TRBV12-4	TRBD1	TRBJ1-1	CASSLGTGTGTTEAFF	TGTGCCAGCAGTTTGGGGACCGGGACAGGGACCACTGAAGCTTTCTTT
NA	TRBV25-1	NA	TRBJ1-1	CASSESAGPTEAFF	TGTGCCAGCAGTGAATCGGCGGGACCCACTGAAGCTTTCTTT
few	TRBV6-5	NA	TRBJ2-3	CASSPPGSGTGVQYF	TGTGCCAGCAGCCCCCCCGGCAGCGGCACAGGAGTGCAGTATTTT
NA	TRBV3-1	TRBD1	TRBJ1-6	CASSQGQGVNSPLHF	TGTGCCAGCAGCCAAGGACAGGGGGTAAATTCACCCCTCCACTTT
NA	TRBV19	NA	TRBJ1-6	CASSPQGSALHF	TGTGCCAGTAGCCCGCAGGGAAGCGCCCTCCACTTT
NA	TRBV12-3/TRBV12-4	NA	TRBJ1-1	CASSFPPEAFF	TGTGCCAGCAGTTTTCCCCCTGAAGCTTTCTTT
NA	TRBV29-1	NA	TRBJ2-3	CSVGSSFTDTQYF	TGCAGCGTTGGGTCTAGCTTCACAGATACGCAGTATTTT
once	TRBV2	NA	TRBJ1-4	CASRKQGANEKLFF	TGTGCCAGCAGGAAACAGGGCGCTAATGAAAAACTGTTTTTT
few	TRBV10-2	TRBD1	TRBJ1-5	CASSETGGAGQPQHF	TGCGCCAGCAGTGAGACAGGGGGCGCCGGGCAGCCCCAGCATTTT